This TCR beta chain appears in the sequencing data of a study of cytotoxic CD8 clonotypes in ibrutinib-treated CLL (dated by TCRdb to the early 2020s). About the investigation overall: In this cohort, over 14 patients were treatment-naive and ten to eleven were relapsed/refractory, while under 18 had unmutated IGHV. Partial responses were observed in approximately 24 patients and complete responses in 2; after a median follow-up of around 68 months, remission was maintained in approximately 14 patients and progression was observed in approximately 12. Samples at response were collected after a median of about 13 months of treatment, with a range of about 6 to 40 months. An average of 255,043 productive templates and some 100,000 productive rearrangements was obtained per sample. Of the approximately 87 people in the trial, about 27 had longitudinal samples available. Cryopreserved peripheral blood mononuclear cells were obtained prior to treatment, at the time of response, and at either disease progression or sustained remission. Every remission and progressive disease sample was obtained while ibrutinib was still being received by the patients.

About this clone itself: The antigen this receptor binds is unknown. Base quality data are lacking; no much larger clone is found one base away.

Deletion took 4 bases off V and 2 bases off J, with a span of 8 bases between the germline ends. From a lookup of the germline V gene (reference sequence), CDR1 and CDR2 are LNHNV and YYDKDF. The CDR3, cysteine through phenylalanine, is 13 amino acids long. Left in the record is the CDR3 DNA by itself, 39 bases read in frame from the first base. Study-level results and caveats: Sampling times were not matched between patients in sustained remission and patients whose disease was progressing, and lymph node repertoires were not examined. Public clonotypes were rare and either shrank or stayed stable during treatment, and the rise in clonality at ibrutinib response reflected expansion of private clonotypes. At ibrutinib response clonality went up, during sustained remission it held steady, and at progression it dropped back toward baseline. At baseline, clonality was higher than in age-matched healthy donors and showed a strong correlation with circulating CD8+ T-cell counts.

A MiSeq instrument was used for deep resolution sequencing, which targeted depths ranging from 1 in 1 million up to 1 in 200,000 T cells, with coverage averaging 10x for each clonotype. The immunoSEQ hsTCRB Kit was used to generate TCR beta libraries. The authors processed their data as follows. The data were analyzed with ImmunoSEQ Analyzer and ImmunoSEQ Data Assistant, and V, D and J gene assignments followed IMGT definitions. Clonality, which ranges from 0 to 1, was calculated as one minus the normalized Shannon entropy of productive rearrangement frequencies. Only overrepresented clonotypes making up at least 0.05% of the repertoire of each patient were included in the public clonotype analysis. About twelve age-matched healthy donor repertoires from immuneACCESS were used as controls for clonality. TCRdb's version of the immuneACCESS table is confined to in-frame rearrangements and falls short of the full clone set. An unresolved V gene accounts for under half of the shortfall where checked; the remainder is of unknown origin. The V and J calls and the clone size are those of that table, but D and trimming were determined from the DNA. The sample table contains about 300,000 clones; only one count was recorded for 70% to 80% of them. The ten largest account for approximately 5.6% of the sample.

The time point label for this specimen denotes: progressive disease on ibrutinib. For TCR beta library preparation, roughly 2.1 micrograms of genomic DNA were isolated from cryopreserved PBMCs. Longitudinal blood samples from CLL patients on ibrutinib monotherapy were analyzed using high-throughput TCR beta sequencing. The patients were enrolled in a single-center, open-label phase 2 trial of ibrutinib monotherapy. The specimen was PBMCs, collected at disease progression, from a patient treated with ibrutinib. This sequence was found in a human donor with chronic lymphocytic leukemia. The chain employs TRBV15 and TRBJ2-5; TRBD2 is possibly the D segment (5 matching bases). In nucleotide form, the sequence is TGTGCCACCAGCAACGGGATTCAAGAGACCCAGTACTTC. Translated, it gives CATSNGIQETQYF.